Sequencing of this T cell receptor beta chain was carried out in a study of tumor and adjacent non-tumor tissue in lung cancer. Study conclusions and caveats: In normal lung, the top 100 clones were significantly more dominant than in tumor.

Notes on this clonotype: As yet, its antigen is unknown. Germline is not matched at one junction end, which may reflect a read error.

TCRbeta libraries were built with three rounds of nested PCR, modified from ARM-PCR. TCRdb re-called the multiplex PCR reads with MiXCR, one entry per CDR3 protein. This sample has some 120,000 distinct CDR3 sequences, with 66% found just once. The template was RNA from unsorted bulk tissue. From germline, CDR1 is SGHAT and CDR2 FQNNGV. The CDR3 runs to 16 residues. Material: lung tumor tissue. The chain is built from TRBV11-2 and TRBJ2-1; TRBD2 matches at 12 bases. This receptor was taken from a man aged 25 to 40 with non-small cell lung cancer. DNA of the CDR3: TGTGCCAACAGCTTACCCAGGACTAGCGGGATCAATGAGCAGTTCTTC. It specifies CANSLPRTSGINEQFF.